The 21 T cell receptor beta chains below all came from one sample that was sequenced in a study of control samples from healthy donors and cancer patients. TCRdb keeps only in-frame clones here, not all; method: immunoSEQ multiplex PCR. The repertoire holds some 90,000 clones, with around nine tenths as singletons. The specimen sequenced was blood. Receptors originate from a woman aged 60-75 years in good health.

The V gene is TRBV18, the J gene TRBJ1-2; D uncertain. The ends were cut back, 3 bases at V and 3 bases at J, with 14 bases in the middle. The CDR3 is 15 residues long. In germline, CDR1 is KGHSH, CDR2 LQKENI. CDR3 residues: CASSPSGGSDYGYTF. The CDR3 DNA is TGTGCCAGCTCACCTTCGGGAGGGTCGGACTATGGCTACACCTTC.

The genes are TRBV18 and TRBJ2-7, with TRBD2 as a possible D gene (5 bases). Germline V gives CDR1 KGHSH, CDR2 LQKENI. V lost 2 bases and J 1 base, leaving 9 bases between the germline ends. The CDR3 is 14 amino acids. The CDR3 sequence is CASSPNAGSYEQYF. The DNA for the CDR3 is TGTGCCAGCTCACCAAACGCGGGTTCCTACGAGCAGTACTTC.

CDR3 protein: CASADRGDPNEQFF. DNA of the CDR3: TGTGCCAGCGCCGACAGGGGGGATCCTAATGAGCAGTTCTTC. V usage is TRBV11-2 and J usage is TRBJ2-1, with 9 bases lining up with TRBD1. The trim removed 8 bases at V and 7 bases at J, leaving 9 bases unmatched. The CDR3 has 14 amino acids. Germline lookup yields CDR1 SGHAT and CDR2 FQNNGV.

This clone was observed a few times. CDR3 coding DNA: TGTGCCAGCGCCGAACGGGGCTATAATTCACCCCTCCACTTT. Amino acid sequence: CASAERGYNSPLHF. The rearrangement links TRBV3-1 (or the pseudogene TRBV3-2) to TRBJ1-6; no definite D call. Trimming removed 8 bases from V and 3 bases from J, with 11 bases in between. CDR3 length equals 14 residues. Germline values: CDR1 LGHDT, CDR2 YNNKEL (reference sequence).

This clone was counted between two and nine times. This CDR3 reads CASSLFRGDTEAFF. Here the CDR3 DNA reads TGTGCCAGCAGCTTGTTCAGGGGAGACACTGAAGCTTTCTTT. The chain recombines TRBV5-4 with TRBJ1-1; the D gene is possibly TRBD1 (6 bases). CDR1 and CDR2 from the germline V gene are SGHNT and YYREEE (reference sequence). Trimming took off 1 base at V and 3 bases at J, with 10 bases between the two ends. CDR3 size: 14 residues.

The chain joins TRBV5-4 to TRBJ2-2, with TRBD2 matching over 8 bases. CDR1 and CDR2 (germline): SGHNT, YYREEE (reference sequence). Germline trimming cut 0 bases from V and 8 bases from J; bases unmatched to any gene: 6. CDR3 size: 15 residues. This chain's CDR3 is CASSLVGGRIGELFF. As DNA, the CDR3 is TGTGCCAGCAGCTTGGTGGGCGGGAGGATTGGGGAGCTGTTTTTT.

The chain has TRBV4-1 and TRBJ2-7, with 10 nucleotides matching TRBD2. The CDR3 consists of 18 residues. The germline CDR1 and CDR2 sequences are MGHRA and YSYEKL. V was clipped by 4 bases and J by 4 bases; unmatched bases: 16. The CDR3 is CASSLQRTSGDLPYEQYF. The CDR3 DNA follows: TGCGCCAGCAGCCTGCAGCGGACTAGCGGAGACTTACCGTACGAGCAGTACTTC.

The chain uses TRBV15 and TRBJ1-2; 7 bases line up with TRBD1. The CDR3 is 15 residues long. V dropped 1 base and J dropped 4; count of bases not matched to a gene: 6. The germline V gene has CDR1 LNHNV and CDR2 YYDKDF (reference sequence). The CDR3 loop reads CATSRGQGAVYGYTF. In DNA form, the CDR3 reads TGTGCCACCAGCAGAGGACAGGGAGCGGTCTATGGCTACACCTTC.

CDR3 in DNA: TGTGCCAGCAGCTTCAGGGGGATCAACACCGGGGAGCTGTTTTTT. Amino acids: CASSFRGINTGELFF. This rearrangement joins TRBV28 to TRBJ2-2; 7 positions agree with TRBD1. This CDR3 is built from 15 residues. With V trimmed by 6 bases and J by 2 bases, 6 bases remained unmatched. The V gene's germline CDR1 is MDHEN and CDR2 SYDVKM.

This chain uses TRBV29-1 with TRBJ2-7; tentative D call: TRBD2 (5 bases). Germline CDR1 SQVTM, CDR2 ANQGSEA. V shed 6 bases and J shed 5 bases, with 23 bases lying between them. This CDR3 is 15 amino acids long. For the CDR3, the DNA is TGCAGCGTGGTGAAGGTCGGCAGAGGGATCCACGAGCAGTACTTC. This gives the protein CSVVKVGRGIHEQYF.

The rearrangement uses TRBV28 and TRBJ1-5; unclear D gene. CDR1 is MDHEN and CDR2 is SYDVKM in the germline V gene. The CDR3 is 13 amino acids. V was trimmed by 3 bases and J by 2 bases, leaving 5 bases between them. CDR3 bases: TGTGCCAGCAGTTTTACCCGCAATCAGCCCCAGCATTTT. Its translation is CASSFTRNQPQHF.

The gene calls are TRBV28 and TRBJ1-6; 10 bases are a match to TRBD1. V lost 6 bases and J lost 10; bases outside the gene matches: 6. Per germline, CDR1 MDHEN and CDR2 SYDVKM. This CDR3 region has 14 residues. The CDR3, as DNA: TGTGCCAGCAGACTCCGGGACAGGGGCTCACCCCTCCACTTT. Translation gives CASRLRDRGSPLHF. Complete variable domain (other parts from reference TRBV28 and TRBJ1-6): DVKVTQSSRYLVKRTGEKVFLECVQDMDHENMFWYRQDPGLGLRLIYFSYDVKMKEKGDIPEGYSVSREKKERFSLILESASTNQTSMYLCASRLRDRGSPLHFGNGTRLTVT.

This clone has a handful of counts. The CDR3 DNA reads TGCGCCAGCAGCTTGGAAGGGCGGGGGGACTACAATGAGCAGTTCTTC. This translates into CASSLEGRGDYNEQFF. The chain carries TRBV5-1 and TRBJ2-1; 8 bases match TRBD2. The ends lost 0 bases at V and 3 bases at J; junction bases unmatched: 5. Germline V lookup: CDR1 SGHRS, CDR2 YFSETQ. This CDR3 is 16 amino acids long.

The chain links TRBV5-1 to TRBJ1-1, with TRBD1 identical over 7 bases. This CDR3 region has 13 residues. Germline V CDR1 and CDR2: SGHRS, YFSETQ. With V trimmed by 3 bases and J by 6 bases, 5 bases remained unmatched. CDR3 residues: CASSSGGDSEAFF. The CDR3 DNA sequence: TGCGCCAGCAGCTCAGGGGGGGACTCTGAAGCTTTCTTT.

This sequence joins TRBV28 and TRBJ2-6; 7 bases are shared with TRBD2. The CDR3 has 17 amino acids. With 5 bases clipped from V and 4 bases from J, the junction kept 11 bases outside the gene matches. Germline V CDR1 and CDR2: MDHEN, SYDVKM. The CDR3 sequence is CASSQRRGGAGANVLTF. The CDR3 nucleotides read TGTGCCAGCAGTCAACGACGGGGAGGGGCCGGGGCCAACGTCCTGACTTTC.

The rearrangement joins TRBV2 to TRBJ1-1; D not resolved. The CDR3 runs to 11 residues. The V end was cut by 5 bases, the J end by 10 bases, with 11 bases between. Germline V lookup: CDR1 SNHLY, CDR2 FYNNEI. The CDR3 nucleotides are TGTGCCAGCAGTTTCCACGCCGGAGCTTTCTTT. Protein sequence: CASSFHAGAFF.

The chain joins TRBV6-5 to TRBJ2-5; no clear D gene. Germline CDR1 reads MNHEY; CDR2 reads SVGAGI. The CDR3 totals 13 residues. Trimming removed 7 bases from V and 4 bases from J, with 13 bases in between. The CDR3 sequence is CASTMSLRETQYF. The DNA of the CDR3 is TGTGCCAGCACGATGTCCCTACGAGAGACCCAGTACTTC.

The CDR3 DNA follows: TGTGCCAGCACTCCCAGCCACTCACCCCTCCACTTT. Its translation: CASTPSHSPLHF. The chain employs TRBV28 and TRBJ1-6; D remains unclear. The CDR3 covers 12 residues. Germline CDR1 reads MDHEN; CDR2 reads SYDVKM. Deletions cut 7 bases from V and 10 bases from J, with 11 bases between. Complete variable domain (other parts from reference TRBV28 and TRBJ1-6): DVKVTQSSRYLVKRTGEKVFLECVQDMDHENMFWYRQDPGLGLRLIYFSYDVKMKEKGDIPEGYSVSREKKERFSLILESASTNQTSMYLCASTPSHSPLHFGNGTRLTVT.

This clone was observed a single time. The V gene is TRBV5-1, the J gene TRBJ2-7; 8 bases are a match to TRBD1. The CDR3 loop spans 19 amino acids. From germline, CDR1 is SGHRS and CDR2 YFSETQ. Trimming at V came to 4 bases and at J to 4 bases, leaving 22 bases not matched to a gene. The CDR3 nucleotides are TGCGCCAGCAGCGGACGGACAGGGTCCTATTTATCTTACCCTTACGAGCAGTACTTC. It codes for CASSGRTGSYLSYPYEQYF.

The V call is TRBV2, the J call TRBJ1-3, with D unresolved. Germline CDR1 is SNHLY and CDR2 is FYNNEI. V was clipped by 1 base and J by 9 bases, with 10 bases between them. CDR3 length equals 13 residues. CDR3 in amino acids: CASSEGPRSTIYF. In DNA, the CDR3 is TGTGCCAGCAGTGAAGGGCCGCGGAGCACCATATATTTT. The whole variable domain, remainder taken from reference TRBV2 and TRBJ1-3, is EPEVTQTPSHQVTQMGQEVILRCVPISNHLYFYWYRQILGQKVEFLVSFYNNEISEKSEIFDDQFSVERPDGSNFTLKIRSTKLEDSAMYFCASSEGPRSTIYFGEGSWLTVV.

V gene TRBV18 combines with J gene TRBJ2-5; weak D call: TRBD1 (6 bases). Trimming stripped 4 bases from V and 5 bases from J, with 17 bases between. The CDR3 runs 15 residues. CDR1 and CDR2 (germline): KGHSH, LQKENI. Written as DNA, the CDR3 is TGTGCCAGCTCACGGGACAAAATATCGTGGGAGACCCAGTACTTC. It encodes CASSRDKISWETQYF.